This T cell receptor beta chain derives from a study of CD8+ T cells in alopecia areata. cDNA reverse transcribed from extracted RNA served as the sequencing template. Assay used: immunoSEQ multiplex PCR; TCRdb lists only in-frame clones, some missing. The data contain 150,000 to 200,000 clones, roughly 60% of them seen just once; the ten biggest clones take up approximately 0.93%. Germline CDR1 GTSNPN, CDR2 SVGIG (reference sequence). The junction had 7 bases not matched to a gene; V was cut back by 1 base and J by 5 bases. CDR3 length equals 15 residues. Documented treatment: oral pan-JAK inhibitor, 5-10 mg twice daily.

The sequencing used CD4+ T cells sorted from blood, collected at week 24, from a patient treated with tofacitinib. The V call is TRBV30, the J call TRBJ1-4, with 7 bases identical to TRBD1. This TCR derives from a human donor with alopecia areata. The CDR3 DNA reads TGTGCCTGGAGTGAGTTGACAGGGACGAATGAAAAACTGTTTTTT. It specifies CAWSELTGTNEKLFF.